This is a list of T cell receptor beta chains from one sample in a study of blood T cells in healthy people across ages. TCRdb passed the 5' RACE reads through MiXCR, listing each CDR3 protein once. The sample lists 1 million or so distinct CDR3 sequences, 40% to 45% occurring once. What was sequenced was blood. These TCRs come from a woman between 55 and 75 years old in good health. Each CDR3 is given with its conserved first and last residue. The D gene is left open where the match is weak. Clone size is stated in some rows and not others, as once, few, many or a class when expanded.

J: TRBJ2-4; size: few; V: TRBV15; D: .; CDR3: CATSRDSQGRDIQYF; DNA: TGTGCCACCAGCAGAGATTCTCAGGGAAGGGACATTCAGTACTTC
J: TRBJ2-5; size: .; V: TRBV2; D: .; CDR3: CASGPNNEQYF; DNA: TGTGCCTCTGGGCCCAACAATGAGCAGTACTTC
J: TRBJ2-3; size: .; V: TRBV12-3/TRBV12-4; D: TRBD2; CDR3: CASSSFGEGRDTQYF; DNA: TGTGCCAGCAGTTCTTTCGGGGAGGGAAGGGATACGCAGTATTTT
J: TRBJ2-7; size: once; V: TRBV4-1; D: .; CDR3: CASSQGSGQYNEQYF; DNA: TGCGCCAGCAGCCAAGGTAGCGGTCAGTACAATGAGCAGTACTTC
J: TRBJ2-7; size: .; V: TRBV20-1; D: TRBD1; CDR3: CSASNRGLVSEQYF; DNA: TGCAGTGCCTCGAACAGGGGGCTCGTCAGCGAGCAGTACTTC
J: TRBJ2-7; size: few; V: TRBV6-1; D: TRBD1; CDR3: CASRTGGRYEQYF; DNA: TGTGCCAGCCGGACAGGGGGCAGATACGAGCAGTACTTC
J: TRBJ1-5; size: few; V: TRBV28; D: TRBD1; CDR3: CASSGQVINQPQHF; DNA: TGTGCCAGTAGCGGACAGGTAATCAATCAGCCCCAGCATTTT
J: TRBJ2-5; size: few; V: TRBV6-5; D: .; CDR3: CASNLFKGETQYF; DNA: TGTGCCAGCAACCTCTTTAAGGGAGAGACCCAGTACTTC
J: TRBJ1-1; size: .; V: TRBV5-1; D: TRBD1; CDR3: CASSLLDRGYSEAFF; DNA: TGCGCCAGCAGCTTATTGGACAGGGGCTATTCTGAAGCTTTCTTT
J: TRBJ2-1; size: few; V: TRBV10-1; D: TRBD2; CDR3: CASSAQGRGNEQFF; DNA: TGCGCCAGCTCGGCCCAAGGGAGGGGAAATGAGCAGTTCTTC
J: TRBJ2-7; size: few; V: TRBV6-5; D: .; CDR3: CASRQGDYEQYF; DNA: TGTGCCAGCAGGCAAGGAGACTACGAGCAGTACTTC
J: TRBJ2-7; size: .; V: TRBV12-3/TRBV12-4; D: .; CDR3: CASSVDNSYNEQYF; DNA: TGTGCCAGCAGTGTAGACAACTCCTACAATGAGCAGTACTTC
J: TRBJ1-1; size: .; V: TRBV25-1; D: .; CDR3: CASIRGTEAFF; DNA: TGTGCCAGCATCAGGGGTACTGAAGCTTTCTTT
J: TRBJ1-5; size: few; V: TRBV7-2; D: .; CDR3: CASRVAGSNQPQHF; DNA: TGTGCCAGCAGGGTGGCAGGGAGCAATCAGCCCCAGCATTTT
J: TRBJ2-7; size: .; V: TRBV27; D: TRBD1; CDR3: CASKTGGVEQYF; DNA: TGTGCCAGCAAGACAGGGGGAGTGGAGCAGTACTTC
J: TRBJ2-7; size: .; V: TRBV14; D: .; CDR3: CASSQWQFAHEQYF; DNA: TGTGCCAGCAGCCAATGGCAGTTTGCGCACGAGCAGTACTTC
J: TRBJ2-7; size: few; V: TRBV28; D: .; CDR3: CASSPKGYGYEQYF; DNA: TGTGCCAGCAGTCCCAAGGGGTACGGCTACGAGCAGTACTTC
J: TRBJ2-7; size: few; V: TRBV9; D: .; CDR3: CASSVEPSSYEQYF; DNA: TGTGCCAGCAGCGTAGAGCCCAGCTCCTACGAGCAGTACTTC
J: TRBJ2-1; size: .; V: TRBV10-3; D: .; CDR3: CATSPLELAYNEQFF; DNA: TGTGCCACCAGTCCTCTGGAGTTGGCCTACAATGAGCAGTTCTTC
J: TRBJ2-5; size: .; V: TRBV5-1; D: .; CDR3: CASGADPVVETQYF; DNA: TGCGCCAGCGGCGCGGACCCAGTGGTGGAGACCCAGTACTTC
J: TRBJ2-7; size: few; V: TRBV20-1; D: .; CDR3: CSARSGPYEQYF; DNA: TGCAGTGCTAGGTCAGGGCCCTACGAGCAGTACTTC
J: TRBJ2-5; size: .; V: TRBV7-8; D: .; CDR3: CASSLRQAQETQYF; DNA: TGTGCCAGCAGCTTAAGACAGGCCCAAGAGACCCAGTACTTC
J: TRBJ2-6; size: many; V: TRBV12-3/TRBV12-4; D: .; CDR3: CASTSGANVLTF; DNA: TGTGCCAGCACCTCTGGGGCCAACGTCCTGACTTTC
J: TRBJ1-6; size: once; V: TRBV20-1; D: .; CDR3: CSALPGTYNSPLHF; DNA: TGCAGTGCCCTCCCCGGAACTTATAATTCACCCCTCCACTTT
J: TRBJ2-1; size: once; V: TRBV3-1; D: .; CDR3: CASSHSGGDGQFF; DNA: TGTGCCAGCAGCCACTCTGGCGGTGATGGGCAGTTCTTC
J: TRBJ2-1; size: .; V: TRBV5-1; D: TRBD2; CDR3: CASSRLGSGIYNEQFF; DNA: TGCGCCAGCAGCCGACTCGGTAGCGGGATCTACAATGAGCAGTTCTTC
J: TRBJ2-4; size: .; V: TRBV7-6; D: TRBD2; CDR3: CASSPAGGAGVGKNIQYF; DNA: TGTGCCAGCAGCCCCGCAGGAGGTGCGGGAGTTGGCAAAAACATTCAGTACTTC
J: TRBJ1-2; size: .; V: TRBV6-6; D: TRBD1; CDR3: CASFPTGYPIPDGYTF; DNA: TGTGCCAGCTTTCCGACAGGGTACCCCATTCCGGATGGCTACACCTTC
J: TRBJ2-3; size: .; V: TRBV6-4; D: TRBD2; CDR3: CASSPSPGGDTQYF; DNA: TGTGCCAGCAGCCCCTCACCGGGGGGGGATACGCAGTATTTT
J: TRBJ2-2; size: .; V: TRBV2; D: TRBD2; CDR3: CASTGTSGGAGELFF; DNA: TGTGCCAGCACTGGGACTAGCGGGGGGGCCGGGGAGCTGTTTTTT
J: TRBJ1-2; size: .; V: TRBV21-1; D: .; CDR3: CASTLDREGVNYDYTF; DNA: TGTGCCAGCACCCTGGACAGGGAAGGGGTTAACTATGACTACACCTTC
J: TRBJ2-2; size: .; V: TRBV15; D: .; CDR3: CATSRAQGSGELFF; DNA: TGTGCCACCAGCAGAGCTCAGGGTTCGGGGGAGCTGTTTTTT
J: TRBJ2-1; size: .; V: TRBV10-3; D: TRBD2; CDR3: CAISESQAGGRTSEQFF; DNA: TGTGCCATCAGTGAGTCCCAAGCGGGAGGGCGTACAAGTGAGCAGTTCTTC
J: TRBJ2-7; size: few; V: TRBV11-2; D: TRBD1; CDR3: CASSSPGTARYEQYF; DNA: TGTGCCAGCAGCAGCCCCGGGACAGCACGTTACGAGCAGTACTTC
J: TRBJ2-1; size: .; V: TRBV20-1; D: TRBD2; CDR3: CSAPPFMTSGSPNEQFF; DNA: TGCAGTGCTCCACCCTTCATGACTAGCGGGAGTCCCAATGAGCAGTTCTTC
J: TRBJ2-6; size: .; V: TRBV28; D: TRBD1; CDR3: CANSSPRGVGTGDTGANVLTF; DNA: TGTGCCAACAGTTCACCTAGGGGGGTTGGGACAGGGGATACTGGGGCCAACGTCCTGACTTTC
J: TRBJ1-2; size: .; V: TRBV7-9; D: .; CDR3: CASSFDTRGYTF; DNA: TGTGCCAGCAGCTTCGATACCCGCGGATACACCTTC
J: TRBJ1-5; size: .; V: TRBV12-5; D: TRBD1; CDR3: CASGLGTGGPRLGQPQHF; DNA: TGTGCTAGTGGCCTCGGGACAGGGGGCCCCCGGTTAGGTCAGCCCCAGCATTTT
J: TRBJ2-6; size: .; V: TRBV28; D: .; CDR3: CASSFFGGSGANVLTF; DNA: TGTGCCAGCAGTTTCTTCGGCGGCTCTGGGGCCAACGTCCTGACTTTC
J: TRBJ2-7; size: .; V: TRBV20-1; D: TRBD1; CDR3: CSAGQVQCYEQYF; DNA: TGCAGTGCTGGACAGGTACAGTGCTACGAGCAGTACTTC